This TCR beta chain was found in a study of beta chain features in type 1 diabetes. Overall study results and limits: People with Type 1 diabetes carried modestly yet significantly shorter TCRB CDR3s in all four CD4+ subsets.

This clone was counted only a few times. Its antigen is undetermined. cDNA synthesis used the whole RNA isolate, giving expressed TCRB sequences. The repertoire was sequenced with immunoSEQ multiplex PCR; TCRdb's copy has only in-frame clones and lacks some. This sample carries about 350,000 clones, roughly a fifth of them seen once, and the ten largest clones take approximately 0.043%. The sequence was obtained from a woman aged 18-35 years in good health. Sequencing was carried out using naive CD4+ T cells from blood.

CDR3 coding DNA: TGTGCCTGGAGTGTACTCGCGGCAAAAAACATTCAGTACTTC. Translated, it gives CAWSVLAAKNIQYF. The chain carries TRBV30 and TRBJ2-4; D gene unclear. The CDR3 runs to 14 residues. The germline gives CDR1 GTSNPN, CDR2 SVGIG (reference sequence). Trimming took 0 bases from V and 4 from J, leaving 10 bases between them.